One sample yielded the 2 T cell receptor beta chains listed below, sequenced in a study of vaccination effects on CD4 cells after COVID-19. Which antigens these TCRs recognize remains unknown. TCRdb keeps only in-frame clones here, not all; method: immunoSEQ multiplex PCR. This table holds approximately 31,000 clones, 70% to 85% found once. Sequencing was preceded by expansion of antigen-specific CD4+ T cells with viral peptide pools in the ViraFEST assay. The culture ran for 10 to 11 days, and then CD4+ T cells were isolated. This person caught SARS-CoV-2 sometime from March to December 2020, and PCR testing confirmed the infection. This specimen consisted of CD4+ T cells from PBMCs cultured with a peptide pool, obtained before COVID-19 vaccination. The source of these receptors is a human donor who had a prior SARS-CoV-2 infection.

The CDR3 DNA follows: TGTGCCAGCACTGCGGGAGACGGGTACAATGAGCAGTTCTTC. It encodes CASTAGDGYNEQFF. The chain couples TRBV6-5 to TRBJ2-1; TRBD2 aligns across 7 bases. The CDR3 has 14 residues. Per the germline V gene, CDR1 is MNHEY and CDR2 is SVGAGI. V shed 7 bases and J 4 bases; nucleotides not matched to a gene: 7.

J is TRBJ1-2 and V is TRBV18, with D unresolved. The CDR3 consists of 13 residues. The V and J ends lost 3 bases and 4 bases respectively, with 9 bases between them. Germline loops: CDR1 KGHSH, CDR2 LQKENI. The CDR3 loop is CASSPERVYGYTF. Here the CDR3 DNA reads TGTGCCAGCTCACCGGAGAGGGTCTATGGCTACACCTTC. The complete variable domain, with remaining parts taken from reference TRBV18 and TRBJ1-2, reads NAGVMQNPRHLVRRRGQEARLRCSPMKGHSHVYWYRQLPEEGLKFMVYLQKENIIDESGMPKERFSAEFPKEGPSILRIQQVVRGDSAAYFCASSPERVYGYTFGSGTRLTVV.